The clone carrying this T cell receptor beta chain was picked up a small number of times. The antigen is unknown. The data stem from a study of response to subunit inactivated influenza vaccine. Points from the study as a whole: Each seasonal flu vaccination may recruit only limited new T cells, authors suggested.

TCRdb reanalysed the RT-PCR reads using MiXCR and keeps one entry per CDR3 protein. The table includes 630,000 or so distinct CDR3 sequences, around a sixth detected once. CDR1 is DFQATT, CDR2 SNEGSKA, per germline (reference sequence). The CDR3 is 13 residues long. J lost 8 bases, V lost 3 bases, and 6 bases had no gene match. The sequencing used PBMCs from blood, collected approximately 13 days after vaccination. The genes are TRBV20-1 and TRBJ2-1; 8 bases are a match to TRBD2. This clonotype originated in a man aged 50 or older who received an inactivated influenza vaccine. The CDR3 reads CSASVSGSHEQFF. The DNA for the CDR3 is TGCAGTGCTAGTGTAAGCGGGAGCCATGAGCAGTTCTTC.